The 21 T cell receptor beta chains below were found in one sample sequenced in a study of neurological immune-mediated disorders. TCRdb used MiXCR to reprocess the 5' RACE reads, holding one entry per CDR3 protein. The sample comprises some 61,000 distinct CDR3 sequences, about 4.2% of which are singletons, and 1% to 1.5% rests with the top ten. Specimen: PBMCs. The receptors come from a man between 25 and 39 years old with multiple sclerosis.

This clonotype has ten or more counts. J is TRBJ2-1 and V is TRBV11-2; 10 nucleotides agree with TRBD2. Germline V CDR1 and CDR2: SGHAT, FQNNGV. Trimming at V came to 6 bases and at J to 0 bases, leaving 14 bases not matched to a gene. The CDR3 has 19 amino acids. CDR3 residues: CASSPRGLAGASSYNEQFF. CDR3 DNA sequence: TGTGCCAGCAGTCCTCGTGGCCTAGCGGGGGCTAGCTCCTACAATGAGCAGTTCTTC.

The rearrangement uses TRBV18 and TRBJ2-7, with a tentative D call TRBD1 (5 bases). Per the germline V gene, CDR1 is KGHSH and CDR2 is LQKENI. This CDR3 spans 15 amino acids. Deletions cut 0 bases from V and 5 bases from J, with 14 bases between. CDR3 amino acids: CASSPPVVRDDEQYF. The CDR3 DNA sequence: TGTGCCAGCTCACCACCTGTCGTCAGGGATGACGAGCAGTACTTC.

As regards this clonotype: This sequence may be a read error, since a much larger clone differs from it by one base. The gene calls are TRBV21-1 and TRBJ1-2; the D call of TRBD1 is as the table states it, not checked on the DNA. TRBV21-1 has pseudogene status. This CDR3 comprises 13 residues. The CDR3 nucleotides are TGTGCCAACAGCCCCCAACAGGGCTATGGCTACACCTTC. This codes for CANSPQQGYGYTF.

This clonotype was counted ten times or more. This chain links TRBV7-9 with TRBJ2-3; weak D call: TRBD2 (5 bases). V was trimmed by 11 bases and J by 0 bases, leaving 12 bases between them. Germline V gene data show CDR1 as SEHNR and CDR2 as FQNEAQ (reference sequence). The length of the CDR3 is 13 residues. The CDR3 is CAPERLSTDTQYF. The CDR3 bases are TGTGCCCCGGAGCGGCTCAGCACAGATACGCAGTATTTT.

This clonotype was counted at least ten times. The V and J genes are TRBV12-3 or TRBV12-4 and TRBJ2-1, with D possibly TRBD2 on 5 matching bases. The V end was cut by 2 bases, the J end by 7 bases, with 21 bases between. The CDR3 contains 17 residues. The CDR3 loop is CASSLQTAEPFGNEQFF. The CDR3 bases are TGTGCCAGCAGTTTACAAACAGCGGAACCTTTTGGTAATGAGCAGTTCTTC.

The table lists this clonotype with many counts. This rearrangement joins TRBV20-1 to TRBJ2-5; 8 bases line up with TRBD2. With 3 bases clipped from V and 1 base from J, the junction kept 4 bases outside the gene matches. This CDR3 has 14 residues. Germline lookup yields CDR1 DFQATT and CDR2 SNEGSKA (reference sequence). As DNA, the CDR3 is TGCAGTGCTAGGGAGAGCGGGGGCCAAGAGACCCAGTACTTC. Translating it yields CSARESGGQETQYF.

This clonotype occurred many times. The rearrangement joins TRBV16 to TRBJ1-5; weak D call: TRBD1 (5 bases). Germline V gene lookup returns CDR1 KGHSY and CDR2 FQNENV. The CDR3 contains 14 residues. Trimming took 7 bases from V and 2 from J, leaving 12 bases between them. In DNA form, the CDR3 reads TGTGCCAGCACCCGGGACCCCGGCAATCAGCCCCAGCATTTT. Its translation is CASTRDPGNQPQHF.

This clonotype was observed many times. This rearrangement joins TRBV4-1 to TRBJ2-7; no firm D call. V shed 1 base and J shed 4 bases, with 8 bases lying between them. Germline CDR1 MGHRA, CDR2 YSYEKL. This CDR3 has 13 amino acids. The CDR3 DNA sequence: TGCGCCAGCAGCCAAGGGACGGATTACGAGCAGTACTTC. Its protein is CASSQGTDYEQYF.

A word on this clonotype: The CDR3 carries no conserved terminal phenylalanine or tryptophan, so it likely arises from a read error. The DNA is left out, because the CDR3 cannot be placed on it with certainty; the CDR3 is given as TCRdb lists it. CDR3: CSARKRLSIAGFQEFN. The chain combines TRBV20-1 with TRBJ2-1; the table's D call, TRBD2, has no DNA check behind it. The CDR3 has 16 amino acids, counting both end residues. In germline, CDR1 is DFQATT, CDR2 SNEGSKA (reference sequence).

In this sample, this clonotype turned up many times. The chain employs TRBV13 and TRBJ2-5; D may match TRBD1 or TRBD2 (5 bases each). V was clipped by 1 base and J by 2 bases, with 11 bases between them. CDR1 and CDR2 from the germline V gene are PRHDT and FYEKMQ (reference sequence). The CDR3 is made up of 15 amino acids. Here the CDR3 reads CASSLAPGPQETQYF. CDR3 in DNA: TGTGCCAGCAGCTTAGCCCCGGGACCTCAAGAGACCCAGTACTTC.

This clonotype was observed at least ten times. The genes are TRBV20-1 and TRBJ2-3, with TRBD2 matching 16 bases. CDR1 and CDR2 from the germline V gene are DFQATT and SNEGSKA (reference sequence). V trimming: 6 bases; J trimming: 5 bases; junction bases outside the gene matches: 11. The CDR3 covers 17 residues. The CDR3: CSALSGTSGGAIDTQYF. The CDR3 DNA follows: TGCAGTGCCCTGAGCGGGACTAGCGGGGGGGCCATAGATACGCAGTATTTT.

This clonotype occurred many times. The genes are TRBV12-3 or TRBV12-4 and TRBJ2-2; no firm D call. The CDR3 spans 13 residues. Trimming pared 6 bases from V and 8 bases from J, leaving 13 bases between. CDR3 residues: CASRPMGWGELFF. DNA for the CDR3: TGTGCCAGCAGACCCATGGGCTGGGGGGAGCTGTTTTTT.

The sample holds many counts of this clonotype. CDR3 coding DNA: TGCGCCAGCAGCTTGGTGGCGGGTTCCACAGATACGCAGTATTTT. This translates into CASSLVAGSTDTQYF. This chain connects TRBV5-1 to TRBJ2-3, with D perhaps matching TRBD2 (5 bases). V was cut by 0 bases and J by 2 bases, with 10 bases left in between. The V gene's germline CDR1 is SGHRS and CDR2 YFSETQ. CDR3 size: 15 residues.

This clonotype was recorded a few times. Given a much more abundant clone one base away, this may be a read error. The CDR3 end shows no conserved phenylalanine or tryptophan, and so a read error is likely. The V gene is TRBV6-5, the J gene TRBJ2-7; D may correspond to TRBD1 or TRBD2 (5 bases each). Germline CDR1 is MNHEY and CDR2 is SVGAGI. The CDR3 has 14 residues. Deletions cut 6 bases from V and 1 base from J, with 13 bases between. The CDR3 sequence: CASREPGTSYEQYI. CDR3 sequence (DNA): TGTGCCAGCAGGGAGCCAGGGACGTCCTACGAGCAGTACATC.

There are a few counts of this clonotype. V usage is TRBV5-4 and J usage is TRBJ2-5; 8 bases are a match to TRBD1. V dropped 1 base and J dropped 3; count of bases not matched to a gene: 5. This CDR3 is 15 amino acids long. Germline loops: CDR1 SGHNT, CDR2 YYREEE (reference sequence). As DNA, the CDR3 is TGTGCCAGCAGCTTGCGACAGGGGATGAAAGAGACCCAGTACTTC. Its translation is CASSLRQGMKETQYF.

This clonotype appeared many times. The chain combines TRBV7-2 with TRBJ2-2; 9 bases are shared with TRBD2. V shed 1 base and J 13 bases; nucleotides not matched to a gene: 10. Germline-derived CDR1 and CDR2 are SGHTA and FQGNSA. CDR3 length equals 15 residues. The chain's CDR3 is CASSLEGLAGTRLFF. CDR3 sequence (DNA): TGTGCCAGCAGCTTAGAGGGACTAGCCGGAACGAGGCTGTTTTTT.

This clonotype was observed at least ten times. J is TRBJ1-5 and V is TRBV21-1. TRBV21-1 is a known pseudogene. This CDR3 is built from 16 residues. The DNA of the CDR3 is TGTGCAAGCAAGGTTGTGATTTGGACCCGCAATCAGCCCCAGAATTTT. Translation gives CASKVVIWTRNQPQNF.

The chain employs TRBV11-2 and TRBJ1-6; 8 bases map to TRBD1. The trim removed 4 bases at V and 9 bases at J, leaving 5 bases unmatched. CDR1 is SGHAT, CDR2 FQNNGV, per germline. This CDR3 spans 14 amino acids. The CDR3 is CASSSRDRFSPLHF. The DNA for the CDR3 is TGTGCCAGCAGCTCCCGGGACAGGTTTTCACCCCTCCACTTT.

Ten or more counts support this clonotype. Its ends do not fully match the called genes, so a read error is possible. CDR3 region: CSARPNAGGNVF. The DNA of the CDR3 is TGCAGTGCTAGACCCAATGCGGGGGGGAATGTTTTC. The rearrangement links TRBV20-1 to TRBJ2-1; 9 bases align to TRBD2. The length of the CDR3 is 12 residues. The germline V gene has CDR1 DFQATT and CDR2 SNEGSKA (reference sequence).

Ten or more counts support this clonotype. The chain combines TRBV6-5 with TRBJ1-2, with D unresolved. Germline V CDR1 and CDR2: MNHEY, SVGAGI. The germline V and J ends were trimmed by 5 bases and 4 bases, with 8 bases remaining between them. The CDR3 is made up of 12 amino acids. The CDR3 region is CASSMGIYGYTF. The CDR3 nucleotides are TGTGCCAGCAGTATGGGAATCTATGGCTACACCTTC.

This clonotype has a count of ten or more. The chain couples TRBV5-1 to TRBJ2-5; D is possibly TRBD1 or TRBD2 (6 bases each). The CDR3 is made up of 14 amino acids. CDR1 and CDR2 (germline): SGHRS, YFSETQ. V was clipped by 6 bases and J by 4 bases, with 16 bases between them. The CDR3 DNA sequence: TGCGCCAGCAACCTACAGGGTAGCGGAGAGACCCAGTACTTC. This gives the protein CASNLQGSGETQYF.